What follows are 6 T cell receptor beta chains derived from one specimen sequenced in a study of CD8+CD57+ T cells in acquired aplastic anemia. Individuals selected for sequencing had exhibited CD8+CD57+ cell expansion on flow cytometry. TCR beta VDJ and CDR3 profiling used genomic DNA as template. TCRdb reprocessed the reads with MiXCR, giving one entry per CDR3 protein. The sample records about 200,000 distinct CDR3 sequences, roughly 60% being singletons. The sequencing input was sorted CD4+, CD8+, or CD8+CD57+ T cells (not recorded which) from PBMCs. Receptors were obtained from a human donor with aplastic anemia.

The chain employs TRBV20-1 and TRBJ1-3, with 8 bases fitting TRBD1. The CDR3 has 14 residues. After removal of 2 bases from V and 2 bases from J, the junction contained 2 bases not matched to a gene. Germline CDR1 reads DFQATT; CDR2 reads SNEGSKA (reference sequence). CDR3 sequence reads: CSARQGATGNTIYF. CDR3 nucleotides: TGCAGTGCTAGACAGGGGGCTACTGGAAACACCATATATTTT.

The rearrangement links TRBV19 to TRBJ2-3; D is unclear. The ends were cut back, 7 bases at V and 3 bases at J, with 14 bases in the middle. The CDR3 consists of 14 residues. The germline V gene encodes CDR1 LNHDA and CDR2 SQIVND (reference sequence). This CDR3 reads CASKNALGTDTQYF. As DNA, the CDR3 is TGTGCCAGTAAGAACGCACTGGGTACAGATACGCAGTATTTT.

The CDR3 nucleotides read TGTGCCAGCAGACCCACAGGGATCACTAATGAAAAACTGTTTTTT. Its protein is CASRPTGITNEKLFF. This sequence joins TRBV12-3 or TRBV12-4 and TRBJ1-4; possible D gene TRBD1, 6 bases. Between the trimmed V and J ends, which lost 6 bases and 2 bases, there was a span of 13 bases. This CDR3 contains 15 residues.

This clonotype showed up just a few times. The rearrangement joins TRBV19 to TRBJ2-1, with D perhaps matching TRBD1 (5 bases). Germline loops: CDR1 LNHDA, CDR2 SQIVND (reference sequence). V lost 8 bases and J 0 bases, leaving 11 bases between the germline ends. The CDR3 extends over 14 amino acids. The CDR3 spells CASAQGSSYNEQFF. DNA for the CDR3: TGTGCCAGTGCCCAGGGTTCCTCCTACAATGAGCAGTTCTTC.

A few counts support this clonotype. The rearrangement links TRBV14 to TRBJ1-6; 10 bases are shared with TRBD1. This CDR3 contains 15 residues. Germline CDR1 and CDR2: SGHDN and FVKESK. J was trimmed by 9 bases and V by 3 bases; bases with no gene match: 5. The chain's CDR3 is CASSQTTGGGSPLHF. In DNA, the CDR3 is TGTGCCAGCAGCCAGACGACAGGGGGCGGTTCACCCCTCCACTTT.

The J gene is TRBJ2-3, the V gene TRBV6-4, with 7 bases aligning to TRBD1. The ends lost 2 bases at V and 1 base at J; junction bases unmatched: 0. The CDR3 totals 14 residues. Germline loops: CDR1 MRHNA, CDR2 SNTAGT. As DNA, the CDR3 is TGTGCCAGCAGTGACGGGACAGGCACAGATACGCAGTATTTT. Translation: CASSDGTGTDTQYF.